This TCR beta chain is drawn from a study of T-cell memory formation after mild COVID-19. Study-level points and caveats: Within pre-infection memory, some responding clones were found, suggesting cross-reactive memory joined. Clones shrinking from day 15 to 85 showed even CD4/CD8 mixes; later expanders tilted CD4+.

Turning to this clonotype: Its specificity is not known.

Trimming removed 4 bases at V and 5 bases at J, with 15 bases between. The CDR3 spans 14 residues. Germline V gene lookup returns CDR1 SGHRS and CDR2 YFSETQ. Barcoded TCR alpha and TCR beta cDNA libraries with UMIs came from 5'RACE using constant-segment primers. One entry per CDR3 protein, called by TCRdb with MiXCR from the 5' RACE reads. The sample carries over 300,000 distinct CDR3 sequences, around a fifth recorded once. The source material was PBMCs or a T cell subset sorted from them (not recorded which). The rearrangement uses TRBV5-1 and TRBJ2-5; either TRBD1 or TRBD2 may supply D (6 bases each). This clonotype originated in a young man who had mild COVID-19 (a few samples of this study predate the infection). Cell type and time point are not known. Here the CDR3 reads CASSPGAFPETQYF. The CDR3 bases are TGCGCCAGCAGCCCGGGGGCGTTTCCCGAGACCCAGTACTTC.